Sequencing of this T cell receptor (beta chain) was carried out in a study of T cell repertoires in cytomegalovirus infection. Study-wide results and caveats: Within the response measured ex vivo, HLA-C-restricted CMV-specific TCR beta clonotypes were dominant.

TCRdb re-derived calls from the reads in MiXCR, one entry per CDR3 protein. The repertoire holds about 330,000 distinct CDR3 sequences, more than 8% seen once, with roughly 4.5% in the top ten. This clonotype was seen ten or more times. Its antigen is not known. This TCR was sampled from a human donor in good health (CMV status not recorded). Some clones in this sample may be carry-over from other donors' samples. Sequenced material: PBMCs.

The CDR3 sequence: CASSQVAGSYEQYF. In DNA, the CDR3 is TGCGCCAGCAGCCAAGTAGCGGGCTCCTACGAGCAGTACTTC. The V call is TRBV4-3, the J call TRBJ2-7; 7 positions agree with TRBD2. Germline CDR1 reads LGHNA; CDR2 reads YSLEER. The ends lost 1 base at V and 0 bases at J; junction bases unmatched: 0. The CDR3 totals 14 residues.